This T cell receptor beta chain was recovered during a study of blood T cell repertoires in COVID-19 (dated by TCRdb to 2019 to 2021). About the full investigation: The collaborator samples originated in the United States, Italy and Spain and spanned the acute and convalescent phases of COVID-19. The prospective study material was composed of cDNA or gDNA derived from T cells, B-cell-depleted T cells, or PBMCs. Deeply sampled blood TCRbeta repertoires from subjects exposed to, actively infected with, or recovered from COVID-19 were included in the dataset. The repertoires were released in a freely available public database meant as a resource for research on the immune response to SARS-CoV-2. The samples were drawn from two sources: the first 160 participants of the ongoing ImmuneRACE study, and 1,000 to 1,500 subjects contributed by 6 global collaborators. Nearly every sample came with metadata listing a de-identified subject ID, COVID-19 status, age in years and sex. Where HLA class I and class II types were available, the types were taken from metadata supplied by the sample provider, not from assay-based typing.

As concerns this clone: The antigen it binds to is not known. Base qualities are not recorded, but no much larger clone differs from it by a single base.

TCRbeta CDR3 regions were amplified from genomic DNA using the immunoSEQ Assay, a bias-controlled multiplex PCR. On the authors' methods: Within the assay, amplification of reference gene primers was used to estimate how many nucleated cells each sample contained. To quantify the absolute abundance of each unique TCRbeta CDR3 rearrangement, sequence reads were collapsed and filtered. For each sample, productive Simpson clonality was calculated as the square root of Simpson's diversity index across productive rearrangements. Entries here come from immuneACCESS through TCRdb and include only in-frame sequences with V and J called. Some clones fail to appear in such tables; in the studies checked, an unresolved V gene covers under half of the shortfall, and the cause of the remainder is unknown. V and J calls and clone size are copied from that table; D and trimming were computed from the DNA. The sample data list about 480,000 clones, and about 88% of these were observed just once. Under 8.5% of the sample belongs to the ten largest clones.

Broader findings and caveats from the paper: The quantity of clinical and demographic metadata differed by source and by participant and was supplied without curation.

One collaborating source in Seattle enrolled patients during active infection and followed them longitudinally through the course of disease. Whole blood was collected in K2EDTA tubes by collaborating institutions according to the institutions' own protocols. For TCRbeta analysis, collaborator samples were shipped as frozen whole blood, as isolated PBMCs, or as DNA extracted from either sample type. The germline V end is reduced by 0 bases and the J end by 1 base; junction bases left unmatched: 3. CDR1 and CDR2 are drawn from the germline V gene (reference sequence): LGHDT, YNNKEL. Spanning cysteine to phenylalanine, the CDR3 consists of 17 amino acids. The DNA shown is the 51-base CDR3, in frame from base 1.

The V and J genes are TRBV3-1 (or the pseudogene TRBV3-2) and TRBJ2-2; 9 central nucleotides agree with TRBD2. Sequencing was carried out using peripheral blood. This receptor was obtained from a woman between 45 and 60 years old with COVID-19, enrolled during active disease. CDR3 protein: CASSQDPLAGNTGELFF. The nucleotide sequence reads as follows: TGTGCCAGCAGCCAAGACCCACTAGCGGGGAACACCGGGGAGCTGTTTTTT.